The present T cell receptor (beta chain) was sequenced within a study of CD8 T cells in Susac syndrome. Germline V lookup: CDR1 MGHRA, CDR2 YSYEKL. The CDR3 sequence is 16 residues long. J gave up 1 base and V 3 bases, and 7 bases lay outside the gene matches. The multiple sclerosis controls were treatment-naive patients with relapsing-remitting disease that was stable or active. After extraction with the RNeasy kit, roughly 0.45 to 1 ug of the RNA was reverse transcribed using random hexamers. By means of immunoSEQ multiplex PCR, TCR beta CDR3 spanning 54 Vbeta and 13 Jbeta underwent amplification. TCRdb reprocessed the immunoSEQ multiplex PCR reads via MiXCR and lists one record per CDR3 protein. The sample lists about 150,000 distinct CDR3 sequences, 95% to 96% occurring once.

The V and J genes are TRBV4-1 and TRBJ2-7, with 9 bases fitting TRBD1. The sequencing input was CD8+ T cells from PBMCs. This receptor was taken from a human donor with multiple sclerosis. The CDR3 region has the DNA TGCGCCAGCAGCCAGGCAACAGGGGGCATATCCTACGAGCAGTACTTC. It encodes CASSQATGGISYEQYF.